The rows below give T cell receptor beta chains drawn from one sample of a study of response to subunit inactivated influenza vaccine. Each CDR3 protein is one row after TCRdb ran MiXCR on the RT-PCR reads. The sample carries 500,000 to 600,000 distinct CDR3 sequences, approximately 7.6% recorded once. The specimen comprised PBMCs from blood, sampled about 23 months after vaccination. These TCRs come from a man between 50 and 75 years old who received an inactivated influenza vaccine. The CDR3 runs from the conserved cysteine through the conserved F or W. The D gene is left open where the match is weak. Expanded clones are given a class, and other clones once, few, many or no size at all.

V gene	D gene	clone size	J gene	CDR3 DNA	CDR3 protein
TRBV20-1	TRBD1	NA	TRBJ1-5	TGCAGTGCTAGAGAGGGGACAGGGGGCTTTGGTCAGCCCCAGCATTTT	CSAREGTGGFGQPQHF
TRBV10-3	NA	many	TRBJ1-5	TGTGCCATCAGTGGGGTAAGCAATCAGCCCCAGCATTTT	CAISGVSNQPQHF
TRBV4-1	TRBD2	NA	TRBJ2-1	TGCGCCAGCAGCCAAGATCAGGCGCGGAGCCTAGCGGGGGCCTCCTACAATGAGCAGTTCTTC	CASSQDQARSLAGASYNEQFF
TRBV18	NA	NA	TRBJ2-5	TGTGCCAGCTCACCAGAGGCTAGCGCGCGCAACCAGTACTTC	CASSPEASARNQYF
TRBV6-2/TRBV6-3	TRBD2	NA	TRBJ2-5	TGTGCCAGCAGTAAGCGACTAGCGGGGGGTCTGGAGACCCAGTACTTC	CASSKRLAGGLETQYF
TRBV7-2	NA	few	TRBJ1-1	TGTGCCAGCAGCGTCCGACAGTTGAACACTGAAGCTTTCTTT	CASSVRQLNTEAFF
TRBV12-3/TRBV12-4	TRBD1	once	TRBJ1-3	TGTGCCTTCAGTTGGACAGGGGGCCGCCGGATGGCTGGAAACACCATATATTTT	CAFSWTGGRRMAGNTIYF
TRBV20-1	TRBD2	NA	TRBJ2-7	TGCAGTGCTCCAGACGGGCCGGGAGGAGACGAGCAGTACTTC	CSAPDGPGGDEQYF
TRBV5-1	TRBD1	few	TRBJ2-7	TGCGCCAGCAGCTATGTGGACAGGGGGATTTACGAGCAGTACTTC	CASSYVDRGIYEQYF
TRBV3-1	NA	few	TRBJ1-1	TGTGCCAGCAGCCAAGGAGGAGTCACTGAAGCTTTCTTT	CASSQGGVTEAFF
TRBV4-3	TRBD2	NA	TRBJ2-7	TGCGCCAGCGGCCAAGGCCCTAGCGGCTCCTACGAGCAGTACTTC	CASGQGPSGSYEQYF
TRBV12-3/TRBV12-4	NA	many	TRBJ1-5	TGTGCCAGCAGTCTAGGGGTCGGGAATAATCAGCCCCAGCATTTT	CASSLGVGNNQPQHF
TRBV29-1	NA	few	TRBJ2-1	TGCAGCGGAGTTACAGGGAGTTCCTACAATGAGCAGTTCTTC	CSGVTGSSYNEQFF
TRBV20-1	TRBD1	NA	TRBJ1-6	TGCAGTGCTAGACGGACAGGCGGTTCACCCCTCCACTTT	CSARRTGGSPLHF
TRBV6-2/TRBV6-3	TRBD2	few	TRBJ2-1	TGTGCCAGCAGCCTTCGGCGTCTAGCGGAGAAGAAATTGGGGCAGTTCTTC	CASSLRRLAEKKLGQFF
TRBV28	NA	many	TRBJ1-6	TGTGCCAGCTGCAGGCAGATAAATTCACCCCTCCACTTT	CASCRQINSPLHF
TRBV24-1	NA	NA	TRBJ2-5	TGTGCCACCAGTAGGGGGGGCGTAGAGACCCAGTACTTC	CATSRGGVETQYF
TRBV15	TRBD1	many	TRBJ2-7	TGTGCCACCAGCAGGGACCCGGGACAGACCTACGAGCAGTACTTC	CATSRDPGQTYEQYF
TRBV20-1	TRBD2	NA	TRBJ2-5	TGCAGTGCCCGCCGACTAGCCGGGGAGACCCAGTACTTC	CSARRLAGETQYF
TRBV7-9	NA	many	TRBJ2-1	TGTGCCAGCAGCCGAGAATTGGGAGCATCCTACAATGAGCAGTTCTTC	CASSRELGASYNEQFF
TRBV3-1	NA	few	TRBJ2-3	TGTGCCAGCAGCCAAGATGGACAGCCTGGCGCTAGCACAGATACGCAGTATTTT	CASSQDGQPGASTDTQYF
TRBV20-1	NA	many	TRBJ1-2	TGCAGTGCTAGAGATGGCGCCATAGCCCCCCGAACCACCCTGAATGGCTACACCTTC	CSARDGAIAPRTTLNGYTF
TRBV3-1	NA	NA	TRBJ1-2	TGTGCCAGCAGCCAGCCGGGACACACAAACTATGGCTACACCTTC	CASSQPGHTNYGYTF
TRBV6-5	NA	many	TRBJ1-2	TGTGCCAGCAGTACTTTGACAGGCCCTAACTATGGCTACACCTTC	CASSTLTGPNYGYTF
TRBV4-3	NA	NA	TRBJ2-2	TGCGCCAGCAGCCAAGTAGGAGGAACCGGGGAGCTGTATTTT	CASSQVGGTGELYF
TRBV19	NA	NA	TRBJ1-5	TGTGCCAGTAGTGGGGTGGACATCCGCAATCAGCCCCAGCATTTT	CASSGVDIRNQPQHF
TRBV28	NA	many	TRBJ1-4	TGTGCCAGCAGTTTGCAGGGGCGCTGGGAAAAACTGTTTTTT	CASSLQGRWEKLFF
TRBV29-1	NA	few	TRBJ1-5	TGCAGCGTTGGATGGGGAAGTCAGCCCCAGCATTTT	CSVGWGSQPQHF
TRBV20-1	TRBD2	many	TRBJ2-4	TGCAGTGCTAGAGATCGAGGTCAGCGGGAGGGCCTCTTC	CSARDRGQREGLF
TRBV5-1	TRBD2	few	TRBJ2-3	TGCGCCAGCAGCTCACTAGCGGTGGGAGATACGCAGTATTTT	CASSSLAVGDTQYF
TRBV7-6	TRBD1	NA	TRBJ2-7	TGTGCCAGCAGCCGGGACAGGGGGCGAACCTACGAGCAGTACTTC	CASSRDRGRTYEQYF